This is a list of T cell receptor beta chains from one sample in a study of cytomegalovirus exposure and HLA in healthy donors. Sequenced by immunoSEQ multiplex PCR; TCRdb stores in-frame clones only, minus some. The table shows some 150,000 clones, with roughly 82% occurring only once. Sequenced sample: PBMCs. These TCRs come from a man between 50 and 59 years old in good health and CMV-seropositive. The conserved cysteine and the conserved F or W are not part of the CDR3 here. Each record gives: CDR3 length, J gene, V gene, CDR3 protein.

12,TRBJ2-7,TRBV7-2,ASTQDSGRDEQY
13,TRBJ2-7,TRBV18,ASSPPSAGVYEQY
12,TRBJ1-4,TRBV6-1,ASSEQTTNEKLF
13,TRBJ1-3,TRBV7-9,ASSLEGADGNTIY
12,TRBJ2-1,TRBV6-5,ASSERGLYNEQF
12,TRBJ2-7,TRBV15,ATSIETGVYEQY
11,TRBJ1-2,TRBV19,ASSMYRAYGYT
14,TRBJ2-3,TRBV7-9,ASSFHSGRSSDTQY
13,TRBJ1-5,TRBV19,ASNPGQVYNQPQH
12,TRBJ1-1,TRBV6-1,ASSEYSTNTEAF
13,TRBJ1-5,TRBV7-2,ASSLDGRANQPQH
12,TRBJ2-2,TRBV29-1,TLTSGRLTGELF
12,TRBJ1-5,TRBV19,ASARRVSNQPQH
13,TRBJ2-5,TRBV6-5,ASSLLRGGEETQY
11,TRBJ2-5,TRBV5-6,ASSLPEVGGVY